Shown below are 30 T cell receptor beta chains from a single sample sequenced in a study of shared clonotypes between healthy human individuals. Clones were read by immunoSEQ multiplex PCR, and TCRdb kept only the in-frame ones, dropping some. The top ten clones hold 9.5% to 15% of a sample with about 500,000 clones, around 77% of them seen once. Sequenced material: PBMCs. Receptors were obtained from a woman aged 40 to 55 in good health. Some clones in this sample may be carry-over from other donors' samples.

This chain joins TRBV6-5 and TRBJ2-2, with 12 bases identical to TRBD2. The CDR3 covers 15 residues. Germline trimming cut 7 bases from V and 5 bases from J; bases unmatched to any gene: 5. Germline lookup yields CDR1 MNHEY and CDR2 SVGAGI. The CDR3 DNA sequence: TGTGCCAGCACCAGACTAGCGGGAGAGACCGGGGAGCTGTTTTTT. This translates into CASTRLAGETGELFF.

Turning to this clone: The germline gene is not matched at one end of the junction; a read error may be the cause. This sequence joins TRBV27 and TRBJ1-2; the D gene is possibly TRBD1 (6 bases). Germline V gene data show CDR1 as MNHEY and CDR2 as SMNVEV (reference sequence). The CDR3 runs 12 residues. The CDR3 is CASSVTGTSLSF. In DNA, the CDR3 is TGTGCCAGCAGTGTCACAGGGACTTCACTCTCCTTC.

The J gene is TRBJ1-5, the V gene TRBV7-2; D is undetermined. The CDR3 covers 15 residues. The germline V gene has CDR1 SGHTA and CDR2 FQGNSA. Trimming left V 5 bases short and J 5 bases short, with 16 bases between. Written as DNA, the CDR3 is TGTGCCAGCAGCCCCCGATGGGGTGGAGATCAGCCCCAGCATTTT. It is translated as CASSPRWGGDQPQHF.

Remarks on this clone: Given a far larger clone just one base away, this is likely a sequencing read error. Other DNA sequences of this sample code for an identical CDR3. The CDR3 DNA reads TGTGCCAGCAGCTTAGAGGGACAGTCCGGGTACTTC. It encodes CASSLEGQSGYF. The rearrangement links TRBV7-9 to TRBJ2-7; 7 bases are shared with TRBD1. V trimming: 1 base; J trimming: 12 bases; junction bases outside the gene matches: 6. The V gene's germline CDR1 is SEHNR and CDR2 FQNEAQ (reference sequence). CDR3 length: 12 residues. The whole variable domain, remainder taken from reference TRBV7-9 and TRBJ2-7, is DTGVSQNPRHKITKRGQNVTFRCDPISEHNRLYWYRQTLGQGPEFLTYFQNEAQLEKSRLLSDRFSAERPKGSFSTLEIQRTEQGDSAMYLCASSLEGQSGYFGPGTRLTVT.

V is TRBV25-1 and J is TRBJ1-4, with D unclear. Per germline, CDR1 MGHDK and CDR2 SYGVNS. Trimming took 7 bases from V and 2 from J, leaving 11 bases between them. The CDR3 has 14 amino acids. The DNA of the CDR3 is TGTGCCAGCACCGCTTCGTGGACTAATGAAAAACTGTTTTTT. This codes for CASTASWTNEKLFF.

The J gene is TRBJ1-1, the V gene TRBV25-1; D ambiguous. The CDR3 has 14 amino acids. V was trimmed by 3 bases and J by 1 base, leaving 9 bases between them. CDR1 MGHDK and CDR2 SYGVNS come from the germline V gene. CDR3 DNA: TGTGCCAGCAGTGACTCGGGGTCGAACACTGAAGCTTTCTTT. Its translation is CASSDSGSNTEAFF. The entire variable domain, with the rest obtained from reference TRBV25-1 and TRBJ1-1, is as follows: EADIYQTPRYLVIGTGKKITLECSQTMGHDKMYWYQQDPGMELHLIHYSYGVNSTEKGDLSSESTVSRIRTEHFPLTLESARPSHTSQYLCASSDSGSNTEAFFGQGTRLTVV.

The V and J genes are TRBV5-1 and TRBJ2-3, with D perhaps assigned TRBD1 or TRBD2 (5 bases each). Germline CDR1 and CDR2: SGHRS and YFSETQ. The CDR3 loop spans 14 amino acids. The V and J ends lost 3 bases and 0 bases respectively, with 8 bases between them. CDR3 in amino acids: CASSSGPSTDTQYF. Here the CDR3 DNA reads TGCGCCAGCAGCTCGGGACCCAGCACAGATACGCAGTATTTT. The whole variable domain, filled in from reference TRBV5-1 and TRBJ2-3, reads KAGVTQTPRYLIKTRGQQVTLSCSPISGHRSVSWYQQTPGQGLQFLFEYFSETQRNKGNFPGRFSGRQFSNSRSEMNVSTLELGDSALYLCASSSGPSTDTQYFGPGTRLTVL.

As concerns this clone: Other DNA sequences from this sample encode an identical CDR3 as well. V is TRBV7-8 and J is TRBJ2-7; 7 bases align to TRBD1. Trimming at V came to 1 base and at J to 2 bases, leaving 5 bases not matched to a gene. Germline assignment: CDR1 SGHVS and CDR2 FQNEAQ. CDR3 length equals 15 residues. This chain's CDR3 is CASSLEQGSAYEQYF. The CDR3 DNA is TGTGCCAGCAGCTTAGAACAGGGGAGCGCCTACGAGCAGTACTTC.

This clone was seen ten or more times. The J gene is TRBJ2-3, the V gene TRBV7-2, with D possibly being TRBD1 (5 bases). CDR1 SGHTA and CDR2 FQGNSA come from the germline V gene. This CDR3 comprises 13 residues. Trimming pared 1 base from V and 3 bases from J, leaving 5 bases between. CDR3 region: CASSLGQTDTQYF. The CDR3 DNA sequence: TGTGCCAGCAGCTTAGGACAGACAGATACGCAGTATTTT.

Worth noting for this clone: A read error likely explains this, since a far larger clone differs by one base. This sequence joins TRBV5-1 and TRBJ2-7; a weak D match, TRBD2 (6 bases). Looked up from germline, CDR1 is SGHRS and CDR2 is YFSETQ. The ends were cut back, 3 bases at V and 5 bases at J, with 15 bases in the middle. This CDR3 spans 14 amino acids. The CDR3, as DNA: TGCGCCAGCAGCTCCGGGAGTGGAGCCCACGAGCAGTACTTC. It codes for CASSSGSGAHEQYF. The whole variable domain, filled in from reference TRBV5-1 and TRBJ2-7, reads KAGVTQTPRYLIKTRGQQVTLSCSPISGHRSVSWYQQTPGQGLQFLFEYFSETQRNKGNFPGRFSGRQFSNSRSEMNVSTLELGDSALYLCASSSGSGAHEQYFGPGTRLTVT.

This clone has a single count. V and J are TRBV6-1 and TRBJ1-5; 11 bases map to TRBD1. J was trimmed by 7 bases and V by 6 bases; bases with no gene match: 5. Per the germline V gene, CDR1 is MNHNS and CDR2 is SASEGT. The CDR3 covers 14 residues. The DNA of the CDR3 is TGTGCCAGCAGCCGGACAGGGGGCAGCCAGCCCCAGCATTTT. Protein product: CASSRTGGSQPQHF.

The genes are TRBV5-4 and TRBJ1-1, with D possibly being TRBD1 (5 bases). Germline V gene lookup returns CDR1 SGHNT and CDR2 YYREEE (reference sequence). Trimming took 4 bases from V and 0 from J, leaving 13 bases between them. The CDR3 is 15 residues long. The chain's CDR3 is CASSTGPGVNTEAFF. CDR3 DNA: TGTGCCAGCAGCACCGGGCCGGGGGTGAACACTGAAGCTTTCTTT.

This clone was counted a few times. The V gene is TRBV11-1, the J gene TRBJ2-7; 7 bases match TRBD1. The CDR3 contains 14 residues. Per the germline V gene, CDR1 is SGHAT and CDR2 is FQDESV (reference sequence). The ends lost 6 bases at V and 1 base at J; junction bases unmatched: 6. The CDR3 loop reads CASRRGQDSYEQYF. The CDR3 DNA is TGTGCCAGCAGGCGAGGACAGGATTCCTACGAGCAGTACTTC.

The rearrangement uses TRBV28 and TRBJ2-3; tentative D call: TRBD2 (5 bases). Germline CDR1 and CDR2: MDHEN and SYDVKM. This CDR3 spans 16 amino acids. Trimming pared 1 base from V and 0 bases from J, leaving 11 bases between. The chain's CDR3 is CASSLFRGSSTDTQYF. Written as DNA, the CDR3 is TGTGCCAGCAGTTTATTTCGGGGATCCAGCACAGATACGCAGTATTTT.

V and J are TRBV27 and TRBJ2-3; 10 positions agree with TRBD2. The V gene end was trimmed by 3 bases and the J gene end by 3 bases; junction bases not matched to a gene: 3. Germline CDR1 MNHEY, CDR2 SMNVEV (reference sequence). The length of the CDR3 is 15 residues. CDR3 nucleotide sequence: TGTGCCAGCAGTTTCACTAGCGGGACGACAGATACGCAGTATTTT. Protein: CASSFTSGTTDTQYF.

The V call is TRBV7-9, the J call TRBJ2-1, with a weak D call TRBD2 (5 bases). Germline lookup yields CDR1 SEHNR and CDR2 FQNEAQ (reference sequence). This CDR3 contains 17 residues. Trimming pared 1 base from V and 3 bases from J, leaving 16 bases between. The DNA of the CDR3 is TGTGCCAGCAGCTTAGTAACCGGGGTCAGAAACTACAATGAGCAGTTCTTC. Translated: CASSLVTGVRNYNEQFF. The whole variable domain, remainder taken from reference TRBV7-9 and TRBJ2-1, is DTGVSQNPRHKITKRGQNVTFRCDPISEHNRLYWYRQTLGQGPEFLTYFQNEAQLEKSRLLSDRFSAERPKGSFSTLEIQRTEQGDSAMYLCASSLVTGVRNYNEQFFGPGTRLTVL.

The V call is TRBV6-6, the J call TRBJ2-3; 8 positions match TRBD2. CDR3 length: 15 residues. The V and J ends lost 1 base and 3 bases, in that order; junction bases with no gene match: 3. Germline V gene sequence: CDR1 MNHNY, CDR2 SVGAGI (reference sequence). Here the CDR3 DNA reads TGTGCCAGCAGTTACTTCGGGACTAGGACAGATACGCAGTATTTT. Translated, it gives CASSYFGTRTDTQYF.

The rearrangement links TRBV11-1 to TRBJ2-3, with TRBD1 matching over 8 bases. The V gene end was trimmed by 5 bases and the J gene end by 6 bases; junction bases not matched to a gene: 13. The CDR3 is made up of 16 amino acids. Looked up from germline, CDR1 is SGHAT and CDR2 is FQDESV (reference sequence). The CDR3 loop reads CASSKNLQGALDTQYF. The DNA of the CDR3 is TGTGCCAGCAGCAAGAACCTGCAGGGGGCGCTGGATACGCAGTATTTT.

The V and J genes are TRBV5-4 and TRBJ1-1; the D is unclear. The CDR3 length is 12 residues. Trimming left V 1 base short and J 7 bases short, with 8 bases between. Germline CDR1 SGHNT, CDR2 YYREEE (reference sequence). The CDR3 here is CASSLLMGEAFF. The CDR3 coding sequence is TGTGCCAGCAGCTTGCTTATGGGTGAAGCTTTCTTT.

The chain couples TRBV27 to TRBJ2-5, with TRBD2 matching 9 bases. The CDR3 has 18 residues. Germline lookup yields CDR1 MNHEY and CDR2 SMNVEV (reference sequence). V shed 5 bases and J 9 bases; nucleotides not matched to a gene: 22. The CDR3 loop is CASSPKSGLASLLGSQYF. CDR3 DNA sequence: TGTGCCAGCAGTCCCAAAAGCGGACTAGCGTCCTTATTGGGTTCCCAGTACTTC.

The chain recombines TRBV7-9 with TRBJ1-1; no clear D gene. This CDR3 region has 13 residues. Germline V CDR1 and CDR2: SEHNR, FQNEAQ (reference sequence). Trimming cost V 1 base and J 3 bases, with 6 bases left between them. In DNA form, the CDR3 reads TGTGCCAGCAGCTTAGAGCGTGACACTGAAGCTTTCTTT. Its protein is CASSLERDTEAFF.

The chain links TRBV4-1 to TRBJ2-1; 15 bases align to TRBD2. Trimming cost V 1 base and J 9 bases; bases outside gene matches: 7. CDR1 is MGHRA and CDR2 is YSYEKL in the germline V gene. This CDR3 comprises 17 residues. The CDR3 DNA reads TGCGCCAGCAGCCAAGTCTGGACTAGCGGGAGGGCCACTGAGCAGTTCTTC. The encoded protein is CASSQVWTSGRATEQFF.

This clone was observed a few times. The germline gene is not matched at one end of the junction; a read error may be the cause. The chain couples TRBV29-1 to TRBJ2-1; 8 bases line up with TRBD1. The CDR3 length is 10 residues. Germline CDR1 and CDR2: SQVTM and ANQGSEA. The CDR3 nucleotides are TGCGGCGTTGAGGGACAGGCTTGGGTCTTC. Amino acids: CGVEGQAWVF.

This clone was seen just once. J is TRBJ1-5 and V is TRBV11-3, with D possibly being TRBD1 (6 bases). V was shortened by 7 bases and J by 1 base, with 17 bases between the two germline ends. CDR3 length: 16 residues. Germline V lookup: CDR1 SGHNT, CDR2 YENEEA. CDR3 sequence: CASTLGGARSNQPQHF. In DNA form, the CDR3 reads TGTGCCAGCACCCTAGGGGGGGCTAGGAGCAATCAGCCCCAGCATTTT.

The J gene is TRBJ2-7, the V gene TRBV25-1; the D is unclear. CDR1 and CDR2 (germline): MGHDK, SYGVNS. This CDR3 is 13 amino acids long. Trimming took off 4 bases at V and 4 bases at J, with 11 bases between the two ends. The CDR3 reads CASSGRVEYEQYF. In DNA, the CDR3 is TGTGCCAGCAGTGGCCGGGTCGAATACGAGCAGTACTTC.

Regarding this clone: This is likely an artifact of a read error, given a far larger clone one base away. The chain combines TRBV7-9 with TRBJ1-2; unclear D gene. Trimming took 3 bases from V and 6 from J, leaving 14 bases between them. Germline CDR1 and CDR2: SEHNR and FQNEAQ (reference sequence). The CDR3 covers 14 residues. CDR3 in DNA: TGTGCCAGCAGCTTGGCAGGATTGAGTAATGGCTACACCTTC. It encodes CASSLAGLSNGYTF.

This chain joins TRBV15 and TRBJ1-2; D is unresolved. V lost 0 bases and J 7 bases, leaving 12 bases between the germline ends. The CDR3 spans 14 residues. Germline V gene sequence: CDR1 LNHNV, CDR2 YYDKDF (reference sequence). The CDR3 nucleotides read TGTGCCACCAGCAGAGATAGGGAAAGCGGTGGCTACACCTTC. Protein: CATSRDRESGGYTF.

The chain carries TRBV6-5 and TRBJ1-1; TRBD1 matches at 11 bases. CDR3 length: 15 amino acids. Unmatched junction bases numbered 1, after V lost 3 bases and J lost 1 base. Germline V gene data show CDR1 as MNHEY and CDR2 as SVGAGI. The chain's CDR3 is CASSYGTGGNTEAFF. CDR3 DNA sequence: TGTGCCAGCAGTTATGGGACAGGGGGGAACACTGAAGCTTTCTTT.

This sequence joins TRBV2 and TRBJ2-5; TRBD2 agrees at 10 bases. V lost 1 base, J lost 4 bases, and 9 bases stayed unmatched. Germline V lookup: CDR1 SNHLY, CDR2 FYNNEI. CDR3 size: 17 residues. CDR3 bases: TGTGCCAGCAGTGAAGAGGCTAGCGGGAGAAGTGGAGAGACCCAGTACTTC. Protein product: CASSEEASGRSGETQYF. Using reference TRBV2 and TRBJ2-5 for the parts outside the CDR3, the full variable domain is EPEVTQTPSHQVTQMGQEVILRCVPISNHLYFYWYRQILGQKVEFLVSFYNNEISEKSEIFDDQFSVERPDGSNFTLKIRSTKLEDSAMYFCASSEEASGRSGETQYFGPGTRLLVL.

V gene TRBV10-3 combines with J gene TRBJ2-2; unclear D gene. This CDR3 has 13 amino acids. Trimming pared 0 bases from V and 6 bases from J, leaving 5 bases between. Germline values: CDR1 ENHRY, CDR2 SYGVKD. CDR3 protein: CAISESFPGELFF. DNA for the CDR3: TGTGCCATCAGTGAGTCTTTCCCCGGGGAGCTGTTTTTT.